One sample yielded the 13 T cell receptor beta chains listed below, sequenced in a study of CD8 T cells in cerebrospinal fluid in Alzheimer's disease. TCRdb reprocessed the 10x single-cell sequencing reads, with one entry per CDR3 protein and no DNA. The sample has 580 or so distinct CDR3 sequences; the top ten hold about an eighth. The sample was cerebrospinal fluid. These receptors were taken from a human donor with Parkinson's disease.

This clonotype counts as large (0.1 to 1%) by frequency. The chain couples TRBV7-2 to TRBJ1-5; the D call of TRBD1 rests on TCRdb alone, since no DNA is present to check it. The CDR3 is 14 residues long. Per the germline V gene, CDR1 is SGHTA and CDR2 is FQGNSA. CDR3 sequence: CASSFGQGRQPQHF.

Measured by frequency, this clonotype is medium-sized. The chain uses TRBV24-1 and TRBJ2-1; there is no DNA to check the TCRdb D call of TRBD1. This CDR3 contains 15 residues. CDR1 and CDR2 (germline): KGHDR, SFDVKD. The CDR3 region is CATSIQGVGYDEQFF.

This clonotype counts as large by frequency. The chain employs TRBV4-2 and TRBJ2-3; TCRdb outputs TRBD2, but without DNA this stays unchecked. The germline gives CDR1 LGHNA, CDR2 YNFKEQ. This CDR3 spans 15 amino acids. CDR3 loop: CASSQRTSGTDTQYF.

This clonotype is labeled medium-sized based on frequency. J is TRBJ2-3 and V is TRBV5-4. The V gene's germline CDR1 is SGHNT and CDR2 YYREEE (reference sequence). CDR3 length: 12 residues. CDR3 residues: CASSLSADTQYF.

Considering frequency, this clonotype is large (0.1 to 1%). The chain links TRBV10-3 to TRBJ1-1; TCRdb designates TRBD1, a call that cannot be tested without DNA. Germline V CDR1 and CDR2: ENHRY, SYGVKD. The CDR3 covers 14 residues. CDR3 sequence: CAISYRGEGTEAFF.

This clonotype is identified as medium-sized (0.01 to 0.1%) from frequency. V usage is TRBV6-5 and J usage is TRBJ1-1; with no DNA, the TCRdb D assignment of TRBD1 cannot be verified. CDR1 MNHEY and CDR2 SVGAGI come from the germline V gene. CDR3 length: 14 residues. This CDR3 is CASSPSGGTTEAFF.

The chain has TRBV20-1 and TRBJ1-2; the TCRdb call, TRBD1, lacks DNA for checking. Per the germline V gene, CDR1 is DFQATT and CDR2 is SNEGSKA (reference sequence). The CDR3 loop spans 11 amino acids. Here the CDR3 reads CSGQDSYGYTF.

By frequency, this clonotype is medium-sized. The chain combines TRBV1 with TRBJ1-6; TCRdb's D call, TRBD1, is unchecked because there is no DNA. TRBV1 is listed as a pseudogene. The length of the CDR3 is 16 residues. CDR3 sequence reads: CTSSQEGGQGYSPLHF.

Frequency places this clonotype as large. The gene calls are TRBV18 and TRBJ1-4. The CDR3 has 13 amino acids. The germline gives CDR1 KGHSH, CDR2 LQKENI. CDR3 protein: CASSSDSYEKLFF.

This clonotype registers medium-sized by frequency. The gene calls are TRBV4-2 and TRBJ1-6; the D gene TCRdb calls, TRBD1, cannot be checked with no DNA. CDR3 length: 17 amino acids. In germline, CDR1 is LGHNA, CDR2 YNFKEQ. The CDR3 sequence: CASSPGGWGGDNSPLHF.

In terms of frequency, this clonotype is medium-sized. The chain links TRBV7-8 to TRBJ1-2; no DNA is available, so the TRBD1 call from TCRdb remains unchecked. Germline CDR1 reads SGHVS; CDR2 reads FQNEAQ. The CDR3 has 18 residues. The CDR3 is CASSLVIRQGVGNYGYTF.

Measured by frequency, this clonotype is large. The chain is built from TRBV2 and TRBJ2-1; the D gene TCRdb calls, TRBD2, cannot be checked with no DNA. This CDR3 contains 15 residues. Germline V CDR1 and CDR2: SNHLY, FYNNEI. The CDR3 spells CASGLLAGSDGEQFF.

This clonotype counts as large by frequency. The rearrangement joins TRBV28 to TRBJ1-1; lacking DNA, the TRBD1 call made by TCRdb goes unchecked. The CDR3 has 18 amino acids. Germline V gene lookup returns CDR1 MDHEN and CDR2 SYDVKM. Here the CDR3 reads CASSLYLRRGTENTEAFF.